The TCR beta chain under discussion was sequenced for a study of cytomegalovirus exposure and HLA in healthy donors. Looking at the study overall: Among fewer than 500 genotyped donors, around 82% fell in the Caucasian-associated ancestry cluster.

PCR employed 60 Vbeta and 13 Jbeta primers. Original data processing: In a later analysis, approximately 80 million unique TCR beta chains included roughly 11 million shared by two or more donors. Clones were read by immunoSEQ multiplex PCR, and TCRdb kept only the in-frame ones, dropping some. V, J and clone size derive from that table, while D and trimming were established from the DNA sequence. The table has roughly 76,000 clones, around three quarters seen once; the top ten hold about 2.3%. The study, taken as a whole, reports: A later analysis linked a missense variant in DCLRE1C to the trimming of TCR beta V and J genes.

A remark on this clone: Antigen specificity is unknown.

The source of this sequence is a man aged 30 to 39 in good health and CMV-seronegative. Sequencing was done on a sample of PBMCs.

The CDR3 spells CASSDFRLRGSNEKLFF. The CDR3 DNA follows: TGTGCCAGCAGTGATTTCCGGTTACGCGGGTCTAATGAAAAACTGTTTTTT. The rearrangement uses TRBV6-1 and TRBJ1-4; no clear D. Germline V gene data show CDR1 as MNHNS and CDR2 as SASEGT. V shed 3 bases and J shed 3 bases, with 17 bases lying between them. The CDR3 runs 17 residues.